The clone carrying this TCR beta chain occurred a few times. Germline V gene sequence: CDR1 PRHDT, CDR2 FYEKMQ (reference sequence). The CDR3 runs 12 residues. The germline V and J ends were trimmed by 8 bases and 1 base, with 8 bases remaining between them. The PCR had 60 Vbeta and 13 Jbeta primers. TCRdb's copy holds only in-frame clones and misses some; the assay was immunoSEQ multiplex PCR. This table holds 150,000 to 200,000 clones, under 85% found once. The data originate from a study of cytomegalovirus exposure and HLA in healthy donors. The sequence was obtained from a woman under 40 in good health and CMV-seronegative. The sequenced material came from PBMCs. The chain recombines TRBV13 with TRBJ2-5; no firm D call. CDR3 in amino acids: CASGTAQETQYF. The DNA of the CDR3 is TGTGCCAGCGGTACAGCCCAAGAGACCCAGTACTTC.